This TCR beta chain was sequenced in a study of cytomegalovirus exposure and HLA in healthy donors. Notes on this clone: Its antigen remains unknown.

Primers included in the PCR were 60 Vbeta and 13 Jbeta primers. TCRdb keeps only in-frame clones here, not all; method: immunoSEQ multiplex PCR. The data hold around 160,000 clones, with 80% to 90% observed a single time. V was clipped by 0 bases and J by 3 bases, with 12 bases between them. This CDR3 region has 15 residues. CDR1 KGHSH and CDR2 LQKENI come from the germline V gene. Overall study results and limits: In a later analysis, most CMV-associated TCR beta chains appeared HLA-restricted. In an earlier analysis, about 87% or about 30%: the productive usage of most TCR beta V segments. It was confirmed in vitro that a few of the CMV-associated chains were specific for CMV antigens. Reports indicate that TCR beta sequences accurately predicted the HLA-A and HLA-B alleles of most subjects.

The sequencing input was PBMCs. The TCR sequence derives from a man aged 18 to 30 in good health and CMV-seropositive. V and J are TRBV18 and TRBJ2-7; a possible D gene is TRBD1 (5 bases). CDR3 bases: TGTGCCAGCTCACCACCGGATTTCGACAGCTACGAGCAGTACTTC. Translating gives CASSPPDFDSYEQYF.